Each of the 11 T cell receptor beta chains below was sequenced from the same sample in a study of B cell selection in AIRE deficiency. Conventional CD4 T cells were sorted as CD4+CD127+ cells. Produced via immunoSEQ multiplex PCR; TCRdb's table is partial and in-frame only. The table has roughly 23,000 clones, about 95% seen once. Sequencing was done on a sample of CD4+CD127+ conventional T cells sorted from PBMCs. The receptors derive from a human donor in good health.

The count of this clone is one. The chain has TRBV19 and TRBJ2-3; 10 bases line up with TRBD1. Germline CDR1 reads LNHDA; CDR2 reads SQIVND (reference sequence). V trimming: 8 bases; J trimming: 5 bases; junction bases outside the gene matches: 10. This CDR3 has 15 amino acids. The CDR3 spells CASGGQGNFGDTQYF. For the CDR3, the DNA is TGTGCCAGTGGGGGACAGGGGAATTTCGGAGATACGCAGTATTTT.

The rearrangement links TRBV28 to TRBJ1-3; tentative D call: TRBD1 (6 bases). The CDR3 covers 16 residues. The V gene lost 4 bases and the J gene lost 2 bases, with 15 bases spanning the gap. Looked up from germline, CDR1 is MDHEN and CDR2 is SYDVKM. CDR3 bases: TGTGCCAGCAGTTCTCCCCGAGGGGGGACTGGAAACACCATATATTTT. It translates to CASSSPRGGTGNTIYF.

The genes are TRBV30 and TRBJ2-3, with 12 nucleotides matching TRBD2. This CDR3 is built from 15 residues. After removal of 0 bases from V and 4 bases from J, the junction contained 2 bases not matched to a gene. Germline-derived CDR1 and CDR2 are GTSNPN and SVGIG (reference sequence). The CDR3 nucleotides read TGTGCCTGGAGTGTCCGACTAGCGGGGGCAGATACGCAGTATTTT. This gives the protein CAWSVRLAGADTQYF.

This rearrangement joins TRBV6-4 to TRBJ2-6, with D unresolved. Per germline, CDR1 MRHNA and CDR2 SNTAGT. The CDR3 is 14 amino acids. The V gene lost 8 bases and the J gene lost 4 bases, with 12 bases spanning the gap. CDR3 amino acids: CASGIELGANVLTF. The CDR3 coding sequence is TGTGCCAGCGGGATTGAGCTAGGGGCCAACGTCCTGACTTTC.

The genes are TRBV10-2 and TRBJ1-4; no clear D. The V gene lost 2 bases and the J gene lost 0 bases, with 4 bases spanning the gap. CDR1 and CDR2 from the germline V gene are WSHSY and SAAADI. There are 14 residues in the CDR3. The CDR3 sequence is CASSEGATNEKLFF. CDR3 bases: TGCGCCAGCAGTGAGGGGGCAACTAATGAAAAACTGTTTTTT.

The V gene is TRBV6-6, the J gene TRBJ2-3; 9 bases agree with TRBD2. This CDR3 comprises 16 residues. CDR1 and CDR2 from the germline V gene are MNHNY and SVGAGI (reference sequence). Germline trimming cut 0 bases from V and 2 bases from J; bases unmatched to any gene: 3. In DNA, the CDR3 is TGTGCCAGCAGTTACTCGGCTAGCGGGGACACAGATACGCAGTATTTT. It specifies CASSYSASGDTDTQYF.

The rearrangement links TRBV5-5 to TRBJ1-1, with TRBD1 matching over 8 bases. This CDR3 has 14 amino acids. V shed 3 bases, J shed 1 base, and the junction held 2 bases outside the gene matches. Germline CDR1 is SGHKS and CDR2 is YYEKEE (reference sequence). This CDR3 is CASSSGGPNTEAFF. CDR3 DNA sequence: TGTGCCAGCAGCTCAGGGGGCCCGAACACTGAAGCTTTCTTT.

J is TRBJ1-1 and V is TRBV7-6; possibly TRBD1 for D (5 bases). Germline lookup yields CDR1 SGHVS and CDR2 FNYEAQ. V lost 4 bases, J lost 6 bases, and 21 bases lay in between. The length of the CDR3 is 16 residues. CDR3: CASSSGQSSEGAEAFF. CDR3 nucleotides: TGTGCCAGCAGCTCAGGGCAATCGTCCGAGGGCGCTGAAGCTTTCTTT.

V is TRBV15 and J is TRBJ1-1, with D possibly matching TRBD1 (5 bases). Per germline, CDR1 LNHNV and CDR2 YYDKDF (reference sequence). The V and J ends lost 2 bases and 3 bases respectively, with 13 bases between them. This CDR3 is built from 15 residues. Written as DNA, the CDR3 is TGTGCCACCAGCAGAAAACCGGGCAGGGACACTGAAGCTTTCTTT. Protein sequence: CATSRKPGRDTEAFF.

This clone was seen just once. The V and J genes are TRBV2 and TRBJ1-5, with 9 bases fitting TRBD1. This CDR3 region has 15 residues. Germline CDR1 reads SNHLY; CDR2 reads FYNNEI. The J segment lost 1 base and the V segment lost 6 bases, leaving 4 bases of the junction unmatched. The CDR3 nucleotides read TGTGCCAGCAGCGTCGACAGGGGGAGCAATCAGCCCCAGCATTTT. Translation: CASSVDRGSNQPQHF.

The genes are TRBV28 and TRBJ2-7; the D is unclear. The ends were cut back, 7 bases at V and 9 bases at J, with 13 bases in the middle. Germline assignment: CDR1 MDHEN and CDR2 SYDVKM. CDR3 size: 11 residues. This CDR3 reads CASTTLTTQYF. For the CDR3, the DNA is TGTGCCAGCACGACCCTTACGACGCAGTACTTC.